These 22 T cell receptor beta chains came from one sample sequenced in a study of cytomegalovirus exposure and HLA in healthy donors. The PCR used 60 Vbeta and 13 Jbeta primers. Data came from immunoSEQ multiplex PCR; TCRdb stores just in-frame clones and leaves some out. The sample includes 200,000 to 250,000 clones, approximately 79% of them seen just once. The specimen sequenced was PBMCs. Receptors were obtained from a man aged 50 to 59 in good health and CMV-seronegative.

This rearrangement joins TRBV21-1 to TRBJ2-7; the D call of TRBD2 is as the table states it, not checked on the DNA. TRBV21-1 is classified as a pseudogene. The CDR3 covers 16 residues. The CDR3 spells CASHVGHSGRAYEQYF. CDR3 nucleotide sequence: TGTGCCAGCCACGTTGGTCATAGCGGGAGGGCCTACGAGCAGTACTTC.

The rearrangement joins TRBV5-5 to TRBJ2-7; TRBD1 matches at 9 bases. The ends lost 1 base at V and 1 base at J; junction bases unmatched: 6. Germline V CDR1 and CDR2: SGHKS, YYEKEE (reference sequence). The CDR3 consists of 16 residues. The CDR3 sequence is CASSLSGTGRSYEQYF. As DNA, the CDR3 is TGTGCCAGCAGCTTGTCCGGGACAGGGAGGTCCTACGAGCAGTACTTC.

The V gene is TRBV19, the J gene TRBJ2-5; TRBD2 is a possible D gene (7 bases). The V gene's germline CDR1 is LNHDA and CDR2 SQIVND (reference sequence). V was pared by 3 bases and J by 4 bases, with 15 bases between. This CDR3 has 15 amino acids. CDR3 sequence: CASSMGGGGGETQYF. The CDR3 DNA reads as TGTGCCAGTAGTATGGGAGGGGGTGGCGGAGAGACCCAGTACTTC.

This sequence joins TRBV11-2 and TRBJ2-1; D is possibly TRBD2 (6 bases). This CDR3 has 15 residues. Germline CDR1 SGHAT, CDR2 FQNNGV. V lost 2 bases to trimming and J lost 6 bases, with 14 bases between them. CDR3 DNA: TGTGCCAGCAGCTTAAGGACGGGAGTAGGCAATGAGCAGTTCTTC. Amino acids: CASSLRTGVGNEQFF.

The V and J genes are TRBV10-3 and TRBJ2-5; D remains unclear. The germline V gene encodes CDR1 ENHRY and CDR2 SYGVKD. Deletions cut 4 bases from V and 3 bases from J, with 6 bases between. The CDR3 is 12 residues long. CDR3 sequence (DNA): TGTGCCATCAGTGCGAGCGAAGAGACCCAGTACTTC. This translates into CAISASEETQYF.

The rearrangement uses TRBV6-5 and TRBJ2-2, with D perhaps matching TRBD1 (5 bases). Trimming shortened V by 6 bases and J by 0 bases, and 11 bases separated the two germline ends. The CDR3 spans 15 residues. Germline V gene sequence: CDR1 MNHEY, CDR2 SVGAGI. CDR3 nucleotides: TGTGCCAGCAGCCGGACGACAGCGAACACCGGGGAGCTGTTTTTT. Translating it yields CASSRTTANTGELFF.

The chain employs TRBV10-3 and TRBJ1-1, with a tentative D call TRBD1 (6 bases). The length of the CDR3 is 13 residues. Trimming removed 4 bases at V and 4 bases at J, with 10 bases between. Germline V CDR1 and CDR2: ENHRY, SYGVKD. The CDR3 DNA follows: TGTGCCATCAGTGCGGCAGGGGCCACTGAAGCTTTCTTT. It specifies CAISAAGATEAFF.

This chain connects TRBV6-6 to TRBJ2-1, with D uncertain. CDR1 and CDR2 from the germline V gene are MNHNY and SVGAGI (reference sequence). The CDR3 has 12 residues. Trimming removed 7 bases from V and 0 bases from J, with 4 bases in between. CDR3 in DNA: TGTGCCAGCACAAACTCCTACAATGAGCAGTTCTTC. Protein product: CASTNSYNEQFF.

The chain is built from TRBV9 and TRBJ1-1; no clear D gene. Trimming took 4 bases from V and 1 from J, leaving 11 bases between them. Germline V gene data show CDR1 as SGDLS and CDR2 as YYNGEE. The CDR3 contains 14 residues. CDR3 in amino acids: CASSPQTGNTEAFF. The CDR3 coding sequence is TGTGCCAGCAGCCCTCAGACGGGGAACACTGAAGCTTTCTTT.

The genes are TRBV18 and TRBJ2-5; 9 nucleotides agree with TRBD2. Germline CDR1 is KGHSH and CDR2 is LQKENI. With 3 bases clipped from V and 2 bases from J, the junction kept 4 bases outside the gene matches. CDR3 length: 15 amino acids. CDR3: CASSPLAGLQETQYF. CDR3 nucleotides: TGTGCCAGCTCACCTCTAGCGGGGCTACAAGAGACCCAGTACTTC.

The J gene is TRBJ2-7, the V gene TRBV28; D is perhaps TRBD1 (6 bases). The CDR3 spans 14 residues. From germline, CDR1 is MDHEN and CDR2 SYDVKM. V shed 6 bases and J shed 6 bases, with 18 bases lying between them. The chain's CDR3 is CASSPGTGLREQYF. The CDR3 coding sequence is TGTGCCAGCAGCCCCGGCACAGGGTTGCGCGAGCAGTACTTC.

The V call is TRBV30, the J call TRBJ2-3; TRBD2 agrees at 11 bases. Germline CDR1 and CDR2: GTSNPN and SVGIG (reference sequence). CDR3 length equals 13 residues. With V trimmed by 7 bases and J by 6 bases, 6 bases remained unmatched. CDR3 nucleotide sequence: TGTGCCTCTCGACTAGCGGGAAGGGATACGCAGTATTTT. The encoded protein is CASRLAGRDTQYF.

The chain couples TRBV27 to TRBJ2-3, with TRBD2 as a possible D gene (6 bases). V was trimmed by 3 bases and J by 2 bases, leaving 12 bases between them. Per germline, CDR1 MNHEY and CDR2 SMNVEV (reference sequence). The CDR3 sequence is 15 residues long. The CDR3 DNA sequence: TGTGCCAGCAGTTTTCGGGGGATAACCACAGATACGCAGTATTTT. Protein product: CASSFRGITTDTQYF.

This chain uses TRBV11-3 with TRBJ2-5, with D maybe TRBD1 (6 bases). The germline V gene encodes CDR1 SGHNT and CDR2 YENEEA. V was shortened by 5 bases and J by 5 bases, with 9 bases between the two germline ends. CDR3 length equals 12 residues. CDR3 coding DNA: TGTGCCAGCAGCCAGGGGATGGAGACCCAGTACTTC. Encoded protein: CASSQGMETQYF.

The J gene is TRBJ2-7, the V gene TRBV19, with 7 bases identical to TRBD2. V was pared by 5 bases and J by 3 bases, with 7 bases of the junction left unmatched. The CDR3 length is 14 residues. CDR1 and CDR2 (germline): LNHDA, SQIVND (reference sequence). CDR3 amino acids: CASSLTSSDYEQYF. CDR3 in DNA: TGTGCCAGTAGTCTGACTAGCTCCGACTACGAGCAGTACTTC.

The chain has TRBV9 and TRBJ1-1, with D possibly TRBD1 on 6 matching bases. CDR3 length equals 16 residues. V was pared by 4 bases and J by 1 base, with 17 bases between. Germline V gene data show CDR1 as SGDLS and CDR2 as YYNGEE. CDR3 amino acids: CASSPTSGGANTEAFF. CDR3 coding DNA: TGTGCCAGCAGCCCCACTTCTGGGGGGGCGAACACTGAAGCTTTCTTT.

V is TRBV25-1 and J is TRBJ2-5; TRBD2 might be the D (5 bases). Near its end, the DNA agrees better with TRBJ2-7, so the J call may be wrong. This CDR3 spans 16 amino acids. CDR1 and CDR2 (germline): MGHDK, SYGVNS. CDR3 nucleotide sequence: TGTGCCAGCAGTGAATCAACGGAGGTTTCTTACTACGAGCAGTACTTC. Protein: CASSESTEVSYYEQYF.

The chain is built from TRBV28 and TRBJ1-2; D perhaps matches TRBD1 (5 bases). Deletions cut 6 bases from V and 4 bases from J, with 15 bases between. The germline CDR1 and CDR2 sequences are MDHEN and SYDVKM. This CDR3 is built from 14 residues. CDR3 DNA: TGTGCCAGCAGAGAAGGCCAGGGATTCTATGGCTACACCTTC. Translated: CASREGQGFYGYTF.

In this sample, this clone turned up a few times. V usage is TRBV19 and J usage is TRBJ1-1; 8 positions agree with TRBD1. This CDR3 region has 14 residues. Germline loops: CDR1 LNHDA, CDR2 SQIVND (reference sequence). The V gene end was trimmed by 2 bases and the J gene end by 2 bases; junction bases not matched to a gene: 1. CDR3 loop: CASSIPGGNTEAFF. In DNA form, the CDR3 reads TGTGCCAGTAGTATACCAGGGGGCAACACTGAAGCTTTCTTT.

The V and J genes are TRBV29-1 and TRBJ2-2; 11 positions match TRBD2. The CDR3 contains 14 residues. Trimming removed 4 bases from V and 5 bases from J; junction bases left unmatched: 3. Germline-derived CDR1 and CDR2 are SQVTM and ANQGSEA. The CDR3 reads CSVGWTSGTGELFF. The CDR3 DNA reads TGCAGCGTTGGGTGGACTAGCGGGACCGGGGAGCTGTTTTTT.

The chain has TRBV5-1 and TRBJ1-5, with D perhaps matching TRBD1 (5 bases). This CDR3 is 15 amino acids long. CDR1 is SGHRS and CDR2 is YFSETQ in the germline V gene. V shed 3 bases and J shed 7 bases, with 17 bases lying between them. As DNA, the CDR3 is TGCGCCAGCAGCTCCGACGGGGGAGGCGGGCAGCCCCAGCATTTT. This codes for CASSSDGGGGQPQHF.

This rearrangement joins TRBV7-3 to TRBJ2-4; weak D call: TRBD2 (6 bases). The CDR3 length is 15 residues. CDR1 SGHTA and CDR2 FQGTGA come from the germline V gene. Trimming pared 6 bases from V and 4 bases from J, leaving 16 bases between. The CDR3 nucleotides read TGTGCCAGCAGTCTTACAGCGGGCGCAAAAAACATTCAGTACTTC. This codes for CASSLTAGAKNIQYF.